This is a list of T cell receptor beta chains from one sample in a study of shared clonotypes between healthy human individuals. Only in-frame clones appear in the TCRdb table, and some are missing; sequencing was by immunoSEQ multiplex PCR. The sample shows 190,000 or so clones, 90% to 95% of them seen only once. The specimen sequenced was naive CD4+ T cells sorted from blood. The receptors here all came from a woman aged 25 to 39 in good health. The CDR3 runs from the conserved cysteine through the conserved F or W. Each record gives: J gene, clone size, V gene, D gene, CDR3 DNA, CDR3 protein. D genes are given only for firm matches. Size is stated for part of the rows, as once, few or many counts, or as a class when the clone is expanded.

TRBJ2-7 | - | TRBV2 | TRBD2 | TGTGCCAGAAGTAGTTTGATAGCGGGAATGAACGAGCAGTACTTC | CARSSLIAGMNEQYF
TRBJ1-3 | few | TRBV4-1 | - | TGCGCCAGCAGCCAAGAAAGGGTTGGAAACACCATATATTTT | CASSQERVGNTIYF
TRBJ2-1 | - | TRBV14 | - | TGTGCCAGCAGCCAACATAGAAACAGACGCTCCTACAATGAGCAGTTCTTC | CASSQHRNRRSYNEQFF
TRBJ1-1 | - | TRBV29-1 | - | TGCAGCGTCCGACAGGTCCGGAACACTGAAGCTTTCTTT | CSVRQVRNTEAFF
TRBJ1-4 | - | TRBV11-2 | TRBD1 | TGTGCCAGCAGCTTAAGGGGACAGCGATTTGCAACTAATGAAAAACTGTTTTTT | CASSLRGQRFATNEKLFF
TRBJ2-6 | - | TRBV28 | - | TGTGCCAGCAAACCGGGCGGAAACTCTGGGGCCAACGTCCTGACTTTC | CASKPGGNSGANVLTF
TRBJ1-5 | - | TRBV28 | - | TGTGCCAGCAGGTGGGGGAGCGGCAATCAGCCCCAGCATTTT | CASRWGSGNQPQHF
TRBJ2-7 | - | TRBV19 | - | TGTGCCAGTGGTGGGGGAGGACCTATCTACGAGCAGTACTTC | CASGGGGPIYEQYF
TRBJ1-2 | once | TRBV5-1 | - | TGCGCCAGCAGCTTGGATGCGGGGGCATATTATGGCTACACCTTC | CASSLDAGAYYGYTF
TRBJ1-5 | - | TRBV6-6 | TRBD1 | TGTGCCAGCAGTTACTCCAACAGGGGTGATCAGCCCCAGCATTTT | CASSYSNRGDQPQHF
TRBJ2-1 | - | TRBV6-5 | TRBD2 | TGTGCCAGCAGCCGTAGCGGGAACTCCTACAATGAGCAGTTCTTC | CASSRSGNSYNEQFF
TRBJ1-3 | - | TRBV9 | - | TGTGCCAGCAGCGTCGAGACAGGCCCCTACTCTGGAAACACCATATATTTT | CASSVETGPYSGNTIYF
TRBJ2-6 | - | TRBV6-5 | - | TGTGCCAGCAGCACTCTAGACTCTGGGGCCAACGTCCTGACTTTC | CASSTLDSGANVLTF
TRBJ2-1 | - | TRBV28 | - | TGTGCCAGCAGTTTACGACTCCTAGAGCAGTTCTTC | CASSLRLLEQFF
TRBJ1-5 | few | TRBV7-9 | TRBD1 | TGTGCCAGCAGCCCAGGACAGGGTGATCAGCCCCAGCATTTT | CASSPGQGDQPQHF
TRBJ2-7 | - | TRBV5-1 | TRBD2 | TGCGCCAGCAGCTTGACTAGCGGGAGCTACGAGCAGTACTTC | CASSLTSGSYEQYF
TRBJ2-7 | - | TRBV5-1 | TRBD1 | TGCGCCAGCAGCTTGGGGGGACAGGGGAGGTACGAGCAGTACTTC | CASSLGGQGRYEQYF
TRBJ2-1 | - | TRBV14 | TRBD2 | TGTGCCAGCAGCCAAGATCGGCGACTAGCGGGACCCAATGAGCAGTTCTTC | CASSQDRRLAGPNEQFF
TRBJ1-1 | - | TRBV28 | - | TGTGCCAGCAGTTTCCAGAACACTGAAGCTTTCTTT | CASSFQNTEAFF
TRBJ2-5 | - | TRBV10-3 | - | TGTGCCATCAAGAGCCAGCAAGAGACCCAGTACTTC | CAIKSQQETQYF
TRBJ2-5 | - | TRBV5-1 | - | TGCGCCAGCAGCTTGAATCCCCTCTCGGAGACCCAGTACTTC | CASSLNPLSETQYF
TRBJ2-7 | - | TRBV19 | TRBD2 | TGTGCCACCCGGGAGGGGGGATCCTACGAGCAGTACTTC | CATREGGSYEQYF
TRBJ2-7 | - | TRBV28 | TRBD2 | TGTGCCAGCAGTTGGGCTAGCGGCCCCTACGAGCAGTACTTC | CASSWASGPYEQYF
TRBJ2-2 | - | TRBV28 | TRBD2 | TGTGCCAGCAGTTTAGGGCTAGCGGGCACCGGGGAGCTGTTTTTT | CASSLGLAGTGELFF
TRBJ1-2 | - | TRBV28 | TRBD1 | TGTGCCAGCAGTTTTCCAGGGGGCAACTATGGCTACACCTTC | CASSFPGGNYGYTF
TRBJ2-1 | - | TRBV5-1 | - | TGCGCCAGCAGTCAAAGCGGATCCGCCCTCAATGAGCAGTTCTTC | CASSQSGSALNEQFF
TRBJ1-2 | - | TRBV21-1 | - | TGTGCCAGCCGAGGGACAGGGTTGGTCCGGGACTATGGCTACACCTTC | CASRGTGLVRDYGYTF
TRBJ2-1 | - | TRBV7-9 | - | TGTGCCAGCAGCCCCGGTCGGGAGCAGTTCTTC | CASSPGREQFF
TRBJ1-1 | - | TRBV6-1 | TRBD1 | TGTGCCAGCAGTGACCCGGGACAGAAGGTTGAAGCTTTCTTT | CASSDPGQKVEAFF
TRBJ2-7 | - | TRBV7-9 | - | TGTGCCAGCAGTTATAGCGGTTACGAGCAGTACTTC | CASSYSGYEQYF
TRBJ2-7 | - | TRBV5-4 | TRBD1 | TGTGCCAGCAGCCCGAGACAGGGGACCTACGAGCAGTACTTC | CASSPRQGTYEQYF
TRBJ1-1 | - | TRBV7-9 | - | TGTGCCAGCAGCTTAGGGACGCAGGGGATGGACACTGAAGCTTTCTTT | CASSLGTQGMDTEAFF
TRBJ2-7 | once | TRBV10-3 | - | TGTGCCATCAAACCCGGTGAAGCGGGTATTTACGAGCAGTACTTC | CAIKPGEAGIYEQYF
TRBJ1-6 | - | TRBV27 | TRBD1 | TGTGCCAGCGTTTGGGGGGACAGGGCGCACCTCCACTTT | CASVWGDRAHLHF
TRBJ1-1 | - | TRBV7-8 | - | TGTGCCAGGACCGTACTCACTGAAGCTTTCTTT | CARTVLTEAFF
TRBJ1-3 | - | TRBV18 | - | TGTGCCAGCTCACCACCGGGGGCTTTTGGAAACACCATATATTTT | CASSPPGAFGNTIYF
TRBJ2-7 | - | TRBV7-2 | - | TGTGCCAGCAGCTTATTTGGTGGGGCCGATCCCTACGAGCAGTACTTC | CASSLFGGADPYEQYF
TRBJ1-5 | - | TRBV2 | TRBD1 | TGTGCCAGCAGTGAAGCACTCCTACAGGGGGCCGGGCAGCCCCAGCATTTT | CASSEALLQGAGQPQHF
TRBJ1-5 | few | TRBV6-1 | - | TGTGCCAGCAGTGATTATAGCAATCAGCCCCAGCATTTT | CASSDYSNQPQHF
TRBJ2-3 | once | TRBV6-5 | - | TGTGCCAGCAGTTTAGCGGTCACAGATACGCAGTATTTT | CASSLAVTDTQYF
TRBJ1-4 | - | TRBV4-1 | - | TGCGCCAGCAGCCAAGTGTTCCAGGCCGGGGAAAAACTGTTTTTT | CASSQVFQAGEKLFF
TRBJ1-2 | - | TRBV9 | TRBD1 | TGTGCCAGCAGCGGATGGACAGGGGACAAAGCTAACTATGGCTACACCTTC | CASSGWTGDKANYGYTF
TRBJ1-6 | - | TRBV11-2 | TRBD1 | TGTGCCAGCAGCGCCCAACAGGGGGCGAGGTCACCCCTCCACTTT | CASSAQQGARSPLHF
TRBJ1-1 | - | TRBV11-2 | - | TGTGCCAGCAGCTTATCGGTAGGAGGGGGGAGCACTGAAGCTTTCTTT | CASSLSVGGGSTEAFF
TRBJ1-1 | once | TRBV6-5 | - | TGTGCCAGCAGTTACTCGCGGAAACAGGCAGCTGAAGCTTTCTTT | CASSYSRKQAAEAFF